The next 29 T cell receptor beta chains were all read from a single sample in a study of OX40 agonist ivuxolimab in advanced cancers. Clones were sequenced by immunoSEQ multiplex PCR, and TCRdb holds only the in-frame ones, with some missing. Of about 92,000 clones listed, around 90% are singletons. Here the sequenced sample was CD4+ or CD8+ T cells sorted from blood, taken in a trial of the OX40 agonist ivuxolimab. Receptors originate from an adult with an advanced solid tumor such as melanoma, head and neck, liver or kidney cancer.

The V and J genes are TRBV7-9 and TRBJ1-1, with no clear D. From germline, CDR1 is SEHNR and CDR2 FQNEAQ (reference sequence). V lost 7 bases and J lost 1, with 13 bases in between. The CDR3 is 14 amino acids. The DNA for the CDR3 is TGTGCCAGCACGTCCATGGGAACGAACACTGAAGCTTTCTTT. It translates to CASTSMGTNTEAFF.

With regard to this clone: The sample has other DNA sequences that encode this CDR3 too. The rearrangement links TRBV5-1 to TRBJ2-5; unclear D gene. Germline CDR1 SGHRS, CDR2 YFSETQ. The CDR3 spans 12 residues. V was trimmed by 4 bases and J by 5 bases, leaving 9 bases between them. Here the CDR3 reads CASSLPGETQYF. CDR3 nucleotide sequence: TGCGCCAGCAGCCTCCCCGGGGAGACCCAGTACTTC.

This CDR3 is CASSLSRNTEAFF. The CDR3 nucleotides read TGTGCCAGCAGCTTATCCCGGAACACTGAAGCTTTCTTT. The V gene is TRBV7-2, the J gene TRBJ1-1; D remains ambiguous. The CDR3 runs to 13 residues. Trimming shortened V by 2 bases and J by 1 base, and 5 bases separated the two germline ends. The germline CDR1 and CDR2 sequences are SGHTA and FQGNSA.

The rearrangement uses TRBV21-1 and TRBJ2-1; TRBD1 was called by the table and not checked on the DNA. TRBV21-1 is a listed pseudogene. The CDR3 runs to 17 residues. The CDR3: CASSSTGGTSSYNEQFF. The DNA of the CDR3 is TGTGCCAGCAGCAGTACAGGGGGCACTAGCTCCTACAATGAGCAGTTCTTC.

The chain couples TRBV9 to TRBJ2-5; 16 bases align to TRBD2. Germline CDR1 is SGDLS and CDR2 is YYNGEE. The CDR3 sequence is 18 residues long. V trimming: 5 bases; J trimming: 5 bases; junction bases outside the gene matches: 12. The chain's CDR3 is CASSLGLAGGPGRETQYF. The CDR3 DNA sequence: TGTGCCAGCAGTCTGGGACTAGCGGGAGGGCCTGGACGGGAGACCCAGTACTTC. Variable domain in full (rest from reference TRBV9 and TRBJ2-5): DSGVTQTPKHLITATGQRVTLRCSPRSGDLSVYWYQQSLDQGLQFLIQYYNGEERAKGNILERFSAQQFPDLHSELNLSSLELGDSALYFCASSLGLAGGPGRETQYFGPGTRLLVL.

The DNA for the CDR3 is TGTGCCAGCAGCTCCGGGATCGGGGTCTACGAGCAGTACTTC. It specifies CASSSGIGVYEQYF. The chain joins TRBV5-4 to TRBJ2-7, with D possibly TRBD2 on 5 matching bases. From germline, CDR1 is SGHNT and CDR2 YYREEE (reference sequence). The CDR3 is 14 residues long. With 3 bases removed from V and 3 bases from J, the gap between germline ends came to 13 bases.

The chain couples TRBV18 to TRBJ2-6; D remains unclear. The CDR3 has 18 amino acids. Germline assignment: CDR1 KGHSH and CDR2 LQKENI. Trimming removed 4 bases from V and 0 bases from J, with 16 bases in between. CDR3: CASSLGKTLHSGANVLTF. The CDR3 DNA follows: TGTGCCAGCTCACTGGGTAAAACCTTACACTCTGGGGCCAACGTCCTGACTTTC. The entire variable domain, with the rest obtained from reference TRBV18 and TRBJ2-6, is as follows: NAGVMQNPRHLVRRRGQEARLRCSPMKGHSHVYWYRQLPEEGLKFMVYLQKENIIDESGMPKERFSAEFPKEGPSILRIQQVVRGDSAAYFCASSLGKTLHSGANVLTFGAGSRLTVL.

V usage is TRBV7-2 and J usage is TRBJ2-2; TRBD1 matches at 10 bases. Germline CDR1 SGHTA, CDR2 FQGNSA. V gave up 4 bases and J gave up 7 bases; unmatched junction bases: 6. The CDR3 contains 15 residues. The CDR3 nucleotides are TGTGCCAGCAGCTGGGGACAGGGGTGGGTCGGGGAGCTGTTTTTT. As protein: CASSWGQGWVGELFF.

The J gene is TRBJ2-1, the V gene TRBV19; D is possibly TRBD1 (5 bases). The CDR3 loop spans 15 amino acids. Trimming took 7 bases from V and 3 from J, leaving 16 bases between them. CDR1 is LNHDA and CDR2 is SQIVND in the germline V gene (reference sequence). The CDR3 protein is CASKNRDSGYNEQFF. CDR3 in DNA: TGTGCCAGTAAGAATCGAGACAGTGGCTACAATGAGCAGTTCTTC.

The chain employs TRBV19 and TRBJ1-1, with D possibly matching TRBD1 (6 bases). The V end was cut by 8 bases, the J end by 6 bases, with 13 bases between. There are 12 residues in the CDR3. The germline CDR1 and CDR2 sequences are LNHDA and SQIVND (reference sequence). The CDR3 bases are TGTGCCAGTCTGGGGGGGCTCCCTGAAGCTTTCTTT. It is translated as CASLGGLPEAFF.

This clone occurred a few times. The chain couples TRBV19 to TRBJ2-1; perhaps TRBD1 as D (6 bases). Trimming took 6 bases from V and 6 from J, leaving 12 bases between them. Germline CDR1 reads LNHDA; CDR2 reads SQIVND (reference sequence). The CDR3 extends over 13 amino acids. The CDR3 DNA reads as TGTGCCAGTAGATTCACAGGGACCAATGAGCAGTTCTTC. Translating gives CASRFTGTNEQFF. The complete variable domain, with remaining parts taken from reference TRBV19 and TRBJ2-1, reads DGGITQSPKYLFRKEGQNVTLSCEQNLNHDAMYWYRQDPGQGLRLIYYSQIVNDFQKGDIAEGYSVSREKKESFPLTVTSAQKNPTAFYLCASRFTGTNEQFFGPGTRLTVL.

The chain links TRBV7-3 to TRBJ2-2, with 9 nucleotides matching TRBD1. Germline assignment: CDR1 SGHTA and CDR2 FQGTGA. This CDR3 region has 14 residues. The ends lost 5 bases at V and 6 bases at J; junction bases unmatched: 4. For the CDR3, the DNA is TGTGCCAGCAGCCGGGGACAGGGCGCCGGGGAGCTGTTTTTT. It encodes CASSRGQGAGELFF.

V and J are TRBV11-2 and TRBJ2-5; 9 nucleotides match TRBD1. Losses at the gene ends were 3 bases for V and 5 bases for J; bases not matched to a gene: 4. CDR1 is SGHAT, CDR2 FQNNGV, per germline. The CDR3 has 14 amino acids. This CDR3 is CASSFGTGLETQYF. The CDR3 bases are TGTGCCAGCAGCTTTGGGACAGGGCTGGAGACCCAGTACTTC.

The J gene is TRBJ2-7, the V gene TRBV29-1; perhaps TRBD1 as D (6 bases). Trimming removed 5 bases from V and 0 bases from J, with 8 bases in between. CDR3 size: 12 residues. Per germline, CDR1 SQVTM and CDR2 ANQGSEA. The CDR3 here is CSVRGGSYEQYF. DNA of the CDR3: TGCAGCGTTAGAGGGGGCTCCTACGAGCAGTACTTC.

This CDR3 is CASSLYPSGGLAGDTQYF. CDR3 bases: TGTGCCAGCAGTTTATACCCTTCCGGGGGACTAGCGGGGGATACGCAGTATTTT. J is TRBJ2-3 and V is TRBV27; 13 positions agree with TRBD2. V lost 1 base, J lost 6 bases, and 10 bases stayed unmatched. The CDR3 totals 18 residues. Looked up from germline, CDR1 is MNHEY and CDR2 is SMNVEV (reference sequence).

The V and J genes are TRBV5-1 and TRBJ2-1; 7 bases align to TRBD2. The V segment lost 3 bases and the J segment 4 bases; nucleotides outside the gene matches: 7. This CDR3 is built from 15 residues. CDR1 and CDR2 (germline): SGHRS, YFSETQ. CDR3 residues: CASSSSGTKYNEQFF. The CDR3 DNA is TGCGCCAGCAGCTCGTCCGGGACTAAGTACAATGAGCAGTTCTTC.

V and J are TRBV7-8 and TRBJ2-2; 9 bases are shared with TRBD2. Germline V gene lookup returns CDR1 SGHVS and CDR2 FQNEAQ. V shed 7 bases, J shed 1 base, and the junction held 10 bases outside the gene matches. The CDR3 consists of 17 residues. This CDR3 is CASTSTVSGRNTGELFF. The DNA of the CDR3 is TGTGCCAGCACCTCTACCGTTAGCGGGAGGAACACCGGGGAGCTGTTTTTT.

The genes are TRBV6-1 and TRBJ2-1; D is possibly TRBD1 or TRBD2 (5 bases each). CDR1 and CDR2 (germline): MNHNS, SASEGT. V lost 8 bases and J lost 6, with 11 bases in between. The CDR3 consists of 12 residues. In nucleotides, the CDR3 is TGTGCCAGCGAAGAGGGGATCAATGAGCAGTTCTTC. It encodes CASEEGINEQFF.

This clone was seen a single time. The chain employs TRBV4-2 and TRBJ2-3, with 12 positions matching TRBD2. This CDR3 spans 19 amino acids. The ends lost 0 bases at V and 5 bases at J; junction bases unmatched: 12. Germline-derived CDR1 and CDR2 are LGHNA and YNFKEQ. The CDR3 loop reads CASSQERLAGAGHVDTQYF. As DNA, the CDR3 is TGTGCCAGCAGCCAAGAAAGACTAGCGGGAGCGGGACATGTAGATACGCAGTATTTT.

V and J are TRBV7-2 and TRBJ2-4, with TRBD2 as a possible D gene (6 bases). V was shortened by 1 base and J by 11 bases, with 15 bases between the two germline ends. Germline V gene sequence: CDR1 SGHTA, CDR2 FQGNSA. The CDR3 spans 14 residues. This CDR3 is CASSLESSAALQYF. DNA of the CDR3: TGTGCCAGCAGCTTAGAATCTAGCGCTGCCCTTCAGTACTTC.

CDR3 sequence reads: CASSLVVPRGDTEAFF. CDR3 bases: TGTGCCAGCAGCTTAGTGGTTCCCCGGGGAGACACTGAAGCTTTCTTT. The V and J genes are TRBV7-8 and TRBJ1-1; D not certain. V was shortened by 1 base and J by 3 bases, with 15 bases between the two germline ends. This CDR3 has 16 residues. Germline V gene data show CDR1 as SGHVS and CDR2 as FQNEAQ. Variable domain in full (rest from reference TRBV7-8 and TRBJ1-1): GAGVSQSPRYKVAKRGQDVALRCDPISGHVSLFWYQQALGQGPEFLTYFQNEAQLDKSGLPSDRFFAERPEGSVSTLKIQRTQQEDSAVYLCASSLVVPRGDTEAFFGQGTRLTVV.

The chain links TRBV7-9 to TRBJ2-7; TRBD1 matches 8 bases. Germline V lookup: CDR1 SEHNR, CDR2 FQNEAQ (reference sequence). Trimming took 4 bases from V and 2 from J; bases not matched to a gene: 7. The CDR3 totals 15 residues. The DNA of the CDR3 is TGTGCCAGCAGCTCTGACAGGGGATCCGCCTACGAGCAGTACTTC. Translation: CASSSDRGSAYEQYF.

The chain uses TRBV6-1 and TRBJ2-7, with TRBD2 identical over 10 bases. The trim removed 8 bases at V and 2 bases at J, leaving 3 bases unmatched. Germline CDR1 MNHNS, CDR2 SASEGT. This CDR3 is built from 13 residues. The CDR3 protein is CASALAGAYEQYF. The CDR3 DNA sequence: TGTGCCAGCGCTCTAGCGGGAGCCTACGAGCAGTACTTC.

The chain recombines TRBV7-9 with TRBJ2-6, with D possibly being TRBD2 (6 bases). V was pared by 3 bases and J by 0 bases, with 15 bases between. Germline V gene lookup returns CDR1 SEHNR and CDR2 FQNEAQ (reference sequence). This CDR3 comprises 18 residues. The CDR3 coding sequence is TGTGCCAGCAGCTTGGTTGTGGGGGGTGGCTCTGGGGCCAACGTCCTGACTTTC. Its protein product is CASSLVVGGGSGANVLTF.

This chain uses TRBV2 with TRBJ2-3; TRBD1 matches 7 bases. J gave up 3 bases and V 7 bases, and 7 bases lay outside the gene matches. The length of the CDR3 is 14 residues. The V gene's germline CDR1 is SNHLY and CDR2 FYNNEI. In DNA, the CDR3 is TGTGCCAGCACCCCCGGACAGGCGACAGATACGCAGTATTTT. Its translation: CASTPGQATDTQYF.

This chain links TRBV7-3 with TRBJ1-1; 10 bases agree with TRBD1. The CDR3 sequence is 14 residues long. Germline V lookup: CDR1 SGHTA, CDR2 FQGTGA. Losses at the gene ends were 5 bases for V and 4 bases for J; bases not matched to a gene: 4. CDR3 region: CASSRQGASTEAFF. CDR3 DNA: TGTGCCAGCAGCAGACAGGGGGCGTCCACTGAAGCTTTCTTT.

This chain joins TRBV18 and TRBJ2-7, with 9 bases aligning to TRBD1. Looked up from germline, CDR1 is KGHSH and CDR2 is LQKENI. J gave up 3 bases and V 3 bases, and 3 bases lay outside the gene matches. The CDR3 sequence is 14 residues long. The CDR3 reads CASSPGQGFYEQYF. The CDR3 DNA reads as TGTGCCAGCTCACCGGGACAGGGCTTCTACGAGCAGTACTTC.

The chain combines TRBV7-3 with TRBJ2-2; D gene unclear. Germline CDR1 reads SGHTA; CDR2 reads FQGTGA. Deletions cut 0 bases from V and 5 bases from J, with 4 bases between. CDR3 length equals 13 residues. The CDR3 is CASSLTHTGELFF. CDR3 DNA: TGTGCCAGCAGCTTAACTCATACCGGGGAGCTGTTTTTT.

The rearrangement links TRBV5-1 to TRBJ2-7; 13 bases map to TRBD2. Germline V gene data show CDR1 as SGHRS and CDR2 as YFSETQ. The length of the CDR3 is 16 residues. V shed 1 base and J 7 bases; nucleotides not matched to a gene: 8. The CDR3 DNA follows: TGCGCCAGCAGCTTGACTAGCGGGAGGGCCCCCCTTGAGCAGTACTTC. Amino acids: CASSLTSGRAPLEQYF.